This TCR beta chain was observed in a study of blood T cell repertoires in COVID-19. Germline V gene data show CDR1 as KGHSH and CDR2 as LQKENI. The CDR3 is 14 amino acids. V gave up 3 bases and J gave up 2 bases; unmatched junction bases: 2. Here immunoSEQ multiplex PCR was the method, and the copy in TCRdb shows in-frame clones only, minus some. This table has tens of thousands of clones, about 90% appearing once. The chain links TRBV18 to TRBJ2-7; 9 bases align to TRBD1. This clonotype originated in a human donor with acute or convalescent COVID-19. The donor label of this sample is uncertain. The sample comprised peripheral blood. The CDR3 nucleotides are TGTGCCAGCTCACCCGGGACAGGGCCCTACGAGCAGTACTTC. Protein sequence: CASSPGTGPYEQYF. The complete variable domain, with remaining parts taken from reference TRBV18 and TRBJ2-7, reads NAGVMQNPRHLVRRRGQEARLRCSPMKGHSHVYWYRQLPEEGLKFMVYLQKENIIDESGMPKERFSAEFPKEGPSILRIQQVVRGDSAAYFCASSPGTGPYEQYFGPGTRLTVT.